This is a list of T cell receptor beta chains from one sample in a study of blood T cell repertoires in COVID-19. Sequencing was performed with immunoSEQ multiplex PCR; in TCRdb, only in-frame clones are kept and a portion is missing. The table lists almost 65,000 clones, 88% of them singletons. What was sequenced was PBMCs or T cells enriched from blood (not recorded which). The receptors originated from a woman between 40 and 50 years old who had recovered from COVID-19. The CDR3 runs from the conserved cysteine through the conserved F or W. The D gene is left open where the match is weak. Clone size, where shown, is once, few, many, or a class for clones that have expanded.

.	TRBJ2-3	once	TRBV4-2	TGTGCCAGCAGCCAAGATACGGCTAGTCTTTATAGAACAGATACGCAGTATTTT	CASSQDTASLYRTDTQYF
.	TRBJ2-2	.	TRBV7-2	TGTGCCAGCAGCTCGAGAGACAGGAACACCGGGGAGCTGTTTTTT	CASSSRDRNTGELFF
.	TRBJ2-1	.	TRBV6-5	TGTGCCAGCAGTTACGCTGGACTCGGTTACAATGAGCAGTTCTTC	CASSYAGLGYNEQFF
TRBD1	TRBJ2-7	.	TRBV5-5	TGTGCCAGCAGCGGGACAGGGGTTTCCCACGAGCAGTACTTC	CASSGTGVSHEQYF
.	TRBJ2-5	.	TRBV6-5	TGTGCCAGCAGTTACTCCCCAGCGGGCCAAGAGACCCAGTACTTC	CASSYSPAGQETQYF
.	TRBJ1-6	.	TRBV19	TGTGCCAGCTCGGCGGCGGGGTATAATTCACCCCTCCACTTT	CASSAAGYNSPLHF
TRBD2	TRBJ2-5	.	TRBV13	TGTGCCAGCAGCGCGGGACTAGCGGGGGAGGGGCAAGAGACCCAGTACTTC	CASSAGLAGEGQETQYF
TRBD2	TRBJ2-7	.	TRBV6-6	TGTGCCAGCAGTTCAAGCGGGGGGGAACGGGAGCAGTACTTC	CASSSSGGEREQYF
.	TRBJ1-1	.	TRBV7-3	TGTGCCAGCAGTCGGGAGATGAACACTGAAGCTTTCTTT	CASSREMNTEAFF
TRBD2	TRBJ2-3	.	TRBV5-4	TGTGCCAGCAGCCGGGGGGATCTAGCGGGGACAGATACGCAGTATTTT	CASSRGDLAGTDTQYF
TRBD2	TRBJ2-5	.	TRBV6-1	TGTGCCAGCAGTGCTTTGACTAGCGGGCGTCAAGAGACCCAGTACTTC	CASSALTSGRQETQYF
.	TRBJ1-1	.	TRBV5-4	TGTGCCAGCAGCGGGAGGGTCAGCCTGAACACTGAAGCTTTCTTT	CASSGRVSLNTEAFF
TRBD1	TRBJ1-1	.	TRBV4-2	TGTGCCAGCAGCCAAGGAGTGACAGGGGGTCCCACTGAAGCTTTCTTT	CASSQGVTGGPTEAFF
TRBD1	TRBJ1-1	.	TRBV11-3	TGTGCCAGCAGCTTAGAGGGGGCAGGGGGCTCTGTGAACACTGAAGCTTTCTTT	CASSLEGAGGSVNTEAFF
TRBD1	TRBJ1-1	few	TRBV11-2	TGTGCCAGCGGACGGACAGGGGCTTGGAACACTGAAGCTTTCTTT	CASGRTGAWNTEAFF
.	TRBJ2-1	.	TRBV5-6	TGTGCCAGCAGTCCATCCGGGTCAGAACCCAACAATGAGCAGTTCTTC	CASSPSGSEPNNEQFF
.	TRBJ1-2	.	TRBV11-2	TGTGCCAGCAGCTTAGTCGAACAGACCTATGGCTACACCTTC	CASSLVEQTYGYTF
.	TRBJ1-2	once	TRBV12-3/TRBV12-4	TGTGCCAGCAGTTTAGCAGGGACAGGCTACACCTTC	CASSLAGTGYTF
.	TRBJ1-2	.	TRBV4-2	TGTGCCAGCAGCCAAGATCGGGCGCCCCGGGAGATCTATGGCTACACCTTC	CASSQDRAPREIYGYTF
.	TRBJ2-1	.	TRBV9	TGTGCCAGCAGCCCTGGGGGGACAGACAATGAGCAGTTCTTC	CASSPGGTDNEQFF
.	TRBJ2-7	few	TRBV2	TGTGCCAGCAGTGACCTGACAGGACGGTCGGCAGGGGAGCAGTACTTC	CASSDLTGRSAGEQYF
.	TRBJ2-5	.	TRBV11-3	TGTGCCAGCAGCTACCGAGGAGGGAAAGAGACCCAGTACTTC	CASSYRGGKETQYF
.	TRBJ2-7	once	TRBV7-8	TGTGCCAGCAGCTTAGAACTAACCTACGAGCAGTACTTC	CASSLELTYEQYF
TRBD2	TRBJ2-1	.	TRBV27	TGTGCCAGCAGGACTCCCGGACTAGCGGGGGGTCTTGATGAGCAGTTCTTC	CASRTPGLAGGLDEQFF
.	TRBJ2-1	.	TRBV15	TGTGCCACCAGCAGAGTAGTCGCAGGGGACAATGAGCAGTTCTTC	CATSRVVAGDNEQFF
.	TRBJ2-3	.	TRBV5-1	TGCGCCAGCAGCTTGGCCAGGGTAAGGCCAGATACGCAGTATTTT	CASSLARVRPDTQYF
.	TRBJ1-5	.	TRBV5-5	TGTGCCAGCAGCTGGGTGGCGGATAGCAATCAGCCCCAGCATTTT	CASSWVADSNQPQHF
TRBD1	TRBJ1-3	once	TRBV7-2	TGTGCCAGCAGCCCTATTGGACAGGGGGCTGGAAACACCATATATTTT	CASSPIGQGAGNTIYF
TRBD1	TRBJ2-3	.	TRBV6-5	TGTGCCAGCAGTCCTTTGACAGGGAAGGATACGCAGTATTTT	CASSPLTGKDTQYF
.	TRBJ2-2	once	TRBV5-1	TGCGCCAGCAGCTTGGCACAGGGCTTAACCACCGGGGAGCTGTTTTTT	CASSLAQGLTTGELFF
TRBD2	TRBJ2-7	once	TRBV3-1/TRBV3-2	TGTGCCAGCAGCCAAGGGGAGGGGCGGTCATACCTTCGGCAGTACTTC	CASSQGEGRSYLRQYF
TRBD1	TRBJ1-1	.	TRBV7-9	TGTGCCAGCAGATCCGGGACAGGGGGCGTCACTGAAGCTTTCTTT	CASRSGTGGVTEAFF
TRBD2	TRBJ2-3	.	TRBV5-1	TGCGCCAGCAGCTTGATTGGCGGGGGGCTTCACACAGATACGCAGTATTTT	CASSLIGGGLHTDTQYF
TRBD2	TRBJ2-1	.	TRBV10-1	TGCGCCAGCAGTTTAGCGGGGGGGGGATTCAATGAGCAGTTCTTC	CASSLAGGGFNEQFF
TRBD2	TRBJ2-3	.	TRBV27	TGTGCCAGCAACCTCGTAGGCGGGGGGAGAGATACGCAGTATTTT	CASNLVGGGRDTQYF
.	TRBJ1-2	.	TRBV6-4	TGTGCCAGCAGTGAATCAGGGGCAACCTATTCCACTGGCTACACCTTC	CASSESGATYSTGYTF
.	TRBJ2-1	.	TRBV18	TGTGCCAGCTCACCGAGCGGACCAACCCCCAGTAATGAGCAGTTCTTC	CASSPSGPTPSNEQFF
.	TRBJ2-6	.	TRBV7-9	TGTGCCAGCAGCTCCAAAGGTCCTGGGAGCGGTGGGGCCAACGTCCTGACTTTC	CASSSKGPGSGGANVLTF
.	TRBJ1-1	.	TRBV27	TGTGCCAGCAGTTTTGATTTTAACCGACGGAGGGACACTGAAGCTTTCTTT	CASSFDFNRRRDTEAFF
.	TRBJ2-7	.	TRBV9	TGTGCCAGCAGCGGACCCGGGACACCGATCTACGAGCAGTACTTC	CASSGPGTPIYEQYF
.	TRBJ1-5	.	TRBV6-5	TGTGCCAGAACCTACAGGAGAGATCAGCCCCAGCATTTT	CARTYRRDQPQHF
.	TRBJ2-5	.	TRBV2	TGTGCCAGCAGGGGGGGGGCAGAGACCCAGTACTTC	CASRGGAETQYF
TRBD2	TRBJ2-1	.	TRBV9	TGTGCCAGCAGCGGGTATGAAAGGACTAGCGAAAATGAGCAGTTCTTC	CASSGYERTSENEQFF
TRBD1	TRBJ2-2	.	TRBV7-6	TGTGCCAGCAGCGCCCGGACAGGGGGCACCGGGGAGCTGTTTTTT	CASSARTGGTGELFF
TRBD1	TRBJ2-2	once	TRBV5-1	TGCGCCAGCAGCCCAACGGACAGGGCCACCGGGGAGCTGTTTTTT	CASSPTDRATGELFF
.	TRBJ2-5	.	TRBV5-1	TGCGCCAGCAGGTCGCAGGGTGGTCAAGAGACCCAGTACTTC	CASRSQGGQETQYF
.	TRBJ1-2	few	TRBV27	TGTGCCAGCAGTTCGATTACAGGGACCTATGGCTACACCTTC	CASSSITGTYGYTF
TRBD1	TRBJ1-2	.	TRBV27	TGTGCCAGCAGTTTAAGGCAGGGGGCGCAAGGCTACACCTTC	CASSLRQGAQGYTF
.	TRBJ1-1	.	TRBV7-9	TGTGCCAGCACGGCGGGGTACGGCACTGAAGCTTTCTTT	CASTAGYGTEAFF
TRBD1	TRBJ1-2	.	TRBV6-5	TGTGCCAGCAGGAGGGACAGGCAGTTTGATGGCTACACCTTC	CASRRDRQFDGYTF
TRBD1	TRBJ1-2	.	TRBV28	TGTGCCAGCAGTTTAGTGGACAGGGGTAATTCGGATGGCTACACCTTC	CASSLVDRGNSDGYTF
.	TRBJ1-1	.	TRBV10-2	TGCGCCAGCATTCAGGCTGGGGTGGGGCACACTGAAGCTTTCTTT	CASIQAGVGHTEAFF
.	TRBJ2-5	.	TRBV5-6	TGTGCCAGCAGCCCCGAATGGGGGCGGGAGACCCAGTACTTC	CASSPEWGRETQYF
.	TRBJ1-5	.	TRBV6-5	TGTGCCAGCAGTTACGTAATGGGAGGTCAGCCCCAGCATTTT	CASSYVMGGQPQHF
TRBD2	TRBJ2-1	.	TRBV4-2	TGTGCCAGCAGCCTGTATAGCGGGGGGGCCTCGTATGAGCAGTTCTTC	CASSLYSGGASYEQFF
TRBD1	TRBJ2-3	.	TRBV27	TGTGCCAGCAGTGGCCCCGGGACAGGGTCAGATACGCAGTATTTT	CASSGPGTGSDTQYF
TRBD1	TRBJ2-7	.	TRBV9	TGTGCCAGCAGCGTAGGCGGGACAGGGGGCTATAGCGAGCAGTACTTC	CASSVGGTGGYSEQYF
TRBD2	TRBJ2-1	.	TRBV12-3/TRBV12-4	TGTGCCAGCAGAAAGCGGGGGGGCGTGGAGCAGTTCTTC	CASRKRGGVEQFF
.	TRBJ2-3	.	TRBV5-6	TGTGCCAGTGAGAGCACAGATACGCAGTATTTT	CASESTDTQYF